This passage covers 2 T cell receptor beta chains from one sample sequenced in a study of cytomegalovirus exposure and HLA in healthy donors. The primer mix had 60 Vbeta and 13 Jbeta primers. Clones were sequenced by immunoSEQ multiplex PCR, and TCRdb holds only the in-frame ones, with some missing. The table shows under 150,000 clones, with roughly three quarters occurring only once. Sequenced material: PBMCs. The source of these receptors is a man aged 55 to 70 in good health and CMV-seronegative.

This clone appeared a few times. This rearrangement joins TRBV29-1 to TRBJ2-3, with D tentatively TRBD1 (6 bases). CDR1 is SQVTM, CDR2 ANQGSEA, per germline. CDR3 length equals 14 residues. V was cut by 2 bases and J by 5 bases, with 14 bases left in between. CDR3 DNA: TGCAGCGTTGAATCCAGGGGTAATCGAGATACGCAGTATTTT. It encodes CSVESRGNRDTQYF.

This clone appeared once. The chain uses TRBV6-4 and TRBJ2-1; possibly TRBD2 for D (5 bases). Germline CDR1 and CDR2: MRHNA and SNTAGT. Trimming stripped 6 bases from V and 5 bases from J, with 17 bases between. CDR3 length: 15 residues. The CDR3: CASSEGGSVDNEQFF. CDR3 sequence (DNA): TGTGCCAGCAGCGAGGGCGGTAGCGTAGACAATGAGCAGTTCTTC.